The 15 T cell receptor beta chains given below trace back to one sample, sequenced in a study of cytomegalovirus exposure and HLA in healthy donors. The table came from immunoSEQ multiplex PCR; TCRdb's copy has only in-frame clones and leaves some out. This table holds fewer than 140,000 clones, less than 90% found once. The source material was PBMCs. The receptors originated from a woman in her late teens or twenties in good health and CMV-seropositive.

J is TRBJ2-5 and V is TRBV4-1; 9 nucleotides match TRBD1. The CDR3 consists of 17 residues. V shed 5 bases and J 5 bases; nucleotides not matched to a gene: 15. Germline V gene data show CDR1 as MGHRA and CDR2 as YSYEKL. For the CDR3, the DNA is TGCGCCAGCAGCGCCCAACCACCGGGACAGGGATCCGAGACCCAGTACTTC. As protein: CASSAQPPGQGSETQYF.

The CDR3 DNA follows: TGCGCCAGCAGCCCCTGGGCCCAGGCTTCACCCCTCCACTTT. It codes for CASSPWAQASPLHF. The chain combines TRBV4-1 with TRBJ1-6; D is uncertain. The ends were cut back, 4 bases at V and 9 bases at J, with 13 bases in the middle. In germline, CDR1 is MGHRA, CDR2 YSYEKL. This CDR3 has 14 amino acids.

The chain has TRBV7-2 and TRBJ1-6; 9 bases agree with TRBD1. With V trimmed by 6 bases and J by 8 bases, 5 bases remained unmatched. The CDR3 contains 14 residues. Per germline, CDR1 SGHTA and CDR2 FQGNSA. The CDR3 is CASSLWTGDSPLHF. CDR3 coding DNA: TGTGCCAGCAGTCTCTGGACAGGGGATTCACCCCTCCACTTT.

This chain connects TRBV5-1 to TRBJ2-2; D is ambiguous. V lost 4 bases, J lost 2 bases, and 15 bases lay in between. In germline, CDR1 is SGHRS, CDR2 YFSETQ. The CDR3 totals 16 residues. The CDR3 sequence: CASSAYSLINTGELFF. The CDR3 nucleotides are TGCGCCAGCAGCGCCTACAGCCTGATCAACACCGGGGAGCTGTTTTTT.

The chain combines TRBV27 with TRBJ2-3; 10 bases line up with TRBD1. This CDR3 is 13 amino acids long. Germline V lookup: CDR1 MNHEY, CDR2 SMNVEV (reference sequence). The J segment lost 4 bases and the V segment lost 7 bases, leaving 2 bases of the junction unmatched. The DNA for the CDR3 is TGTGCCAGCAAGGGACAGGGGTCAGATACGCAGTATTTT. Translating gives CASKGQGSDTQYF.

V is TRBV19 and J is TRBJ2-7; the match to TRBD1 covers 7 bases. V was clipped by 3 bases and J by 2 bases; unmatched bases: 7. This CDR3 spans 15 amino acids. Germline V lookup: CDR1 LNHDA, CDR2 SQIVND (reference sequence). In DNA, the CDR3 is TGTGCCAGTAGTATCACCACAGGGGCTGCCTACGAGCAGTACTTC. Amino acids: CASSITTGAAYEQYF.

This rearrangement joins TRBV18 to TRBJ1-1, with D perhaps TRBD1 (6 bases). Germline V CDR1 and CDR2: KGHSH, LQKENI. The CDR3 runs 13 residues. With 2 bases removed from V and 13 bases from J, the gap between germline ends came to 17 bases. CDR3 amino acids: CASSPEGQVYDFF. CDR3 nucleotide sequence: TGTGCCAGCTCACCAGAGGGACAAGTTTATGATTTCTTT.

The CDR3 coding sequence is TGCAGCGTAAGACAGACGGCTGAAGCTTTCTTT. This gives the protein CSVRQTAEAFF. The chain couples TRBV29-1 to TRBJ1-1; D possibly corresponds to TRBD1 (5 bases). Trimming cost V 6 bases and J 6 bases, with 11 bases left between them. This CDR3 is built from 11 residues. Germline V gene sequence: CDR1 SQVTM, CDR2 ANQGSEA.

The rearrangement links TRBV19 to TRBJ1-3, with D possibly TRBD1 on 6 matching bases. Trimming shortened V by 7 bases and J by 2 bases, and 12 bases separated the two germline ends. This CDR3 has 14 amino acids. Per the germline V gene, CDR1 is LNHDA and CDR2 is SQIVND (reference sequence). The CDR3 sequence is CASIEAGAGNTIYF. The CDR3 DNA reads as TGTGCCAGTATTGAGGCAGGGGCTGGAAACACCATATATTTT.

The rearrangement joins TRBV2 to TRBJ1-2, with D perhaps matching TRBD1 (5 bases). V dropped 2 bases and J dropped 10 bases, with 20 bases sitting between them. Per the germline V gene, CDR1 is SNHLY and CDR2 is FYNNEI. CDR3 size: 15 residues. The CDR3 loop is CASSEFEGREGLYTF. CDR3 coding DNA: TGTGCCAGCAGTGAATTCGAGGGCAGGGAGGGACTCTACACCTTC.

The V gene is TRBV28, the J gene TRBJ2-7; D may be TRBD1 (6 bases). Deletions cut 3 bases from V and 3 bases from J, with 15 bases between. Per germline, CDR1 MDHEN and CDR2 SYDVKM. This CDR3 is 15 amino acids long. CDR3 coding DNA: TGTGCCAGCAGTTTTCAGGGGTGCTGTCGCTACGAGCAGTACTTC. Its translation: CASSFQGCCRYEQYF.

The chain carries TRBV7-9 and TRBJ2-3; TRBD1 aligns across 10 bases. Germline assignment: CDR1 SEHNR and CDR2 FQNEAQ (reference sequence). The CDR3 consists of 16 residues. After removal of 4 bases from V and 3 bases from J, the junction contained 7 bases not matched to a gene. CDR3 nucleotides: TGTGCCAGCAGCTCGCCCCGGGACAGGGGAACAGATACGCAGTATTTT. Encoded protein: CASSSPRDRGTDTQYF.

The J gene is TRBJ1-2, the V gene TRBV6-5, with TRBD1 matching 8 bases. Germline V CDR1 and CDR2: MNHEY, SVGAGI. The CDR3 is made up of 13 amino acids. V shed 2 bases and J 7 bases; nucleotides not matched to a gene: 3. CDR3 protein: CASSYGTGGGYTF. DNA for the CDR3: TGTGCCAGCAGTTACGGGACAGGTGGTGGCTACACCTTC.

The V call is TRBV7-2, the J call TRBJ1-1; 8 bases line up with TRBD1. The CDR3 is 14 amino acids. Germline-derived CDR1 and CDR2 are SGHTA and FQGNSA. Trimming cost V 5 bases and J 2 bases; bases outside gene matches: 4. The CDR3 DNA reads TGTGCCAGCAGCATTGGACAGGGAAACACTGAAGCTTTCTTT. Translated, it gives CASSIGQGNTEAFF.

The V gene is TRBV2, the J gene TRBJ2-2; weak D call: TRBD1 (6 bases). The V gene's germline CDR1 is SNHLY and CDR2 FYNNEI. V was trimmed by 3 bases and J by 1 base, leaving 12 bases between them. The CDR3 is 16 amino acids. The CDR3 loop reads CASSEVGGVNTGELFF. DNA for the CDR3: TGTGCCAGCAGTGAGGTAGGGGGAGTGAACACCGGGGAGCTGTTTTTT.